Listed below are T cell receptor beta chains from one sample, sequenced in a study of CD8+ T cells in alopecia areata. Clones were read by immunoSEQ multiplex PCR, and TCRdb kept only the in-frame ones, dropping some. The table lists about 140,000 clones, roughly 46% of them singletons. The sequences come from CD4+ T cells sorted from blood, collected at week 0. These receptors originate from a human donor with alopecia areata. CDR3s include the opening cysteine and the closing phenylalanine or tryptophan. A D gene is named only where the DNA matches it firmly. Clone size is given for some rows only: seen once, a few or many times, or a class if the clone is expanded.

J: TRBJ1-5; D: TRBD1; size: .; V: TRBV27; CDR3: CASSLGTGGNQPQHF; DNA: TGTGCCAGCAGTTTAGGGACAGGGGGCAATCAGCCCCAGCATTTT
J: TRBJ1-5; D: .; size: few; V: TRBV7-9; CDR3: CASRRGPGHQPQHF; DNA: TGTGCCAGCAGACGGGGCCCTGGCCATCAGCCCCAGCATTTT
J: TRBJ1-5; D: TRBD1; size: .; V: TRBV6-6; CDR3: CASSYRQGDQPQHF; DNA: TGTGCCAGCAGTTACCGGCAGGGGGATCAGCCCCAGCATTTT
J: TRBJ2-1; D: .; size: few; V: TRBV7-9; CDR3: CASRRDSGIYNEQFF; DNA: TGTGCCAGCAGGAGGGACAGCGGGATCTACAATGAGCAGTTCTTC
J: TRBJ2-7; D: .; size: .; V: TRBV25-1; CDR3: CASIGGTYEQYF; DNA: TGTGCCAGCATTGGGGGTACCTACGAGCAGTACTTC
J: TRBJ1-5; D: .; size: .; V: TRBV7-2; CDR3: CASSLDGRVGQPQHF; DNA: TGTGCCAGCAGCTTAGATGGCAGGGTGGGACAGCCCCAGCATTTT
J: TRBJ2-3; D: .; size: .; V: TRBV5-6; CDR3: CASSFSPTDTQYF; DNA: TGTGCCAGCAGCTTCAGCCCCACAGATACGCAGTATTTT
J: TRBJ2-2; D: .; size: few; V: TRBV14; CDR3: CASSRYRNTGELFF; DNA: TGTGCCAGCAGCCGTTACAGGAACACCGGGGAGCTGTTTTTT
J: TRBJ1-2; D: TRBD1; size: few; V: TRBV29-1; CDR3: CSFYRGHGYTF; DNA: TGCAGCTTTTACAGGGGCCATGGCTACACCTTC
J: TRBJ2-5; D: TRBD2; size: .; V: TRBV27; CDR3: CASRLALEETQYF; DNA: TGTGCCAGCCGACTAGCATTGGAAGAGACCCAGTACTTC
J: TRBJ2-5; D: TRBD2; size: .; V: TRBV10-3; CDR3: CAPPWGGQETQYF; DNA: TGTGCCCCGCCGTGGGGGGGTCAAGAGACCCAGTACTTC
J: TRBJ1-5; D: .; size: many; V: TRBV6-6; CDR3: CASSYSSGLQPQHF; DNA: TGTGCCAGCAGTTACTCGAGTGGGCTGCAGCCCCAGCATTTT
J: TRBJ2-1; D: .; size: .; V: TRBV29-1; CDR3: CSVGTLLWGEQFF; DNA: TGCAGCGTTGGGACACTCCTTTGGGGTGAGCAGTTCTTC
J: TRBJ2-3; D: .; size: .; V: TRBV10-3; CDR3: CAISEAGITDTQYF; DNA: TGTGCCATCAGTGAGGCGGGGATCACAGATACGCAGTATTTT
J: TRBJ2-1; D: TRBD1; size: many; V: TRBV7-2; CDR3: CASSLEGATYNEQFF; DNA: TGTGCCAGCAGCTTAGAGGGGGCAACCTACAATGAGCAGTTCTTC
J: TRBJ2-7; D: .; size: few; V: TRBV29-1; CDR3: CSVGEKEQYF; DNA: TGCAGCGTTGGCGAAAAAGAGCAGTACTTC
J: TRBJ2-6; D: .; size: .; V: TRBV6-1; CDR3: CASSSGSGANVLTF; DNA: TGTGCCAGCAGTTCAGGGTCAGGGGCCAACGTCCTGACTTTC
J: TRBJ2-7; D: TRBD2; size: .; V: TRBV2; CDR3: CASNIVAGAYEQYF; DNA: TGTGCCAGCAACATCGTAGCGGGAGCTTACGAGCAGTACTTC
J: TRBJ2-1; D: .; size: few; V: TRBV5-1; CDR3: CASSPSQGYEQFF; DNA: TGCGCCAGCAGCCCAAGTCAGGGGTATGAGCAGTTCTTC
J: TRBJ2-7; D: .; size: few; V: TRBV15; CDR3: CATSRDGYLNYEQYF; DNA: TGTGCCACCAGCAGAGACGGATATCTTAACTACGAGCAGTACTTC
J: TRBJ2-3; D: TRBD2; size: few; V: TRBV25-1; CDR3: CASSEFGSGRDTQYF; DNA: TGTGCCAGCAGTGAATTTGGTAGCGGGAGGGATACGCAGTATTTT
J: TRBJ1-5; D: .; size: .; V: TRBV7-9; CDR3: CASSLGRPNQPQHF; DNA: TGTGCCAGCAGCTTAGGGCGGCCTAATCAGCCCCAGCATTTT
J: TRBJ1-3; D: .; size: .; V: TRBV5-6; CDR3: CASSFDASGNTIYF; DNA: TGTGCCAGCAGCTTCGATGCCTCTGGAAACACCATATATTTT
J: TRBJ2-1; D: TRBD1; size: .; V: TRBV28; CDR3: CASSLRDRTYNEQFF; DNA: TGTGCCAGCAGCCTAAGGGACAGGACCTACAATGAGCAGTTCTTC
J: TRBJ2-2; D: .; size: .; V: TRBV7-3; CDR3: CASSTRDTNTGELFF; DNA: TGTGCCAGCAGTACTCGGGACACGAACACCGGGGAGCTGTTTTTT
J: TRBJ1-1; D: .; size: .; V: TRBV29-1; CDR3: CSDDEAFF; DNA: TGCAGCGACGATGAAGCTTTCTTT
J: TRBJ2-7; D: .; size: few; V: TRBV19; CDR3: CASSHEHSYEQYF; DNA: TGTGCCAGTAGTCATGAACACAGCTACGAGCAGTACTTC
J: TRBJ2-1; D: .; size: .; V: TRBV27; CDR3: CASSLLAGNNEQFF; DNA: TGTGCCAGCAGTTTATTGGCGGGGAACAATGAGCAGTTCTTC
J: TRBJ2-1; D: TRBD2; size: .; V: TRBV18; CDR3: CASSSGRAGNEQFF; DNA: TGTGCCAGCTCAAGCGGGAGGGCCGGGAATGAGCAGTTCTTC
J: TRBJ1-2; D: .; size: few; V: TRBV7-2; CDR3: CASSFLTSSHYGYTF; DNA: TGTGCCAGCAGCTTCTTGACATCCTCACACTATGGCTACACCTTC
J: TRBJ2-1; D: .; size: .; V: TRBV2; CDR3: CASRRESGNEQFF; DNA: TGTGCCAGCCGTCGGGAGTCCGGCAATGAGCAGTTCTTC
J: TRBJ2-3; D: TRBD2; size: .; V: TRBV10-3; CDR3: CAISESSGGLSTDTQYF; DNA: TGTGCCATCAGTGAGTCTTCGGGGGGATTGAGCACAGATACGCAGTATTTT
J: TRBJ2-7; D: .; size: few; V: TRBV20-1; CDR3: CSASSDYEQYF; DNA: TGCAGTGCTAGTTCCGATTACGAGCAGTACTTC
J: TRBJ2-1; D: TRBD2; size: .; V: TRBV29-1; CDR3: CSGGQRGLSSYNEQFF; DNA: TGCAGCGGGGGTCAGCGGGGTTTGAGCTCCTACAATGAGCAGTTCTTC
J: TRBJ2-5; D: TRBD2; size: .; V: TRBV5-1; CDR3: CASSWEGETQYF; DNA: TGCGCCAGCAGTTGGGAGGGAGAGACCCAGTACTTC
J: TRBJ1-2; D: .; size: .; V: TRBV11-2; CDR3: CASSSLDALWGYTF; DNA: TGTGCCAGCAGCTCACTGGATGCTTTGTGGGGCTACACCTTC
J: TRBJ2-7; D: TRBD2; size: .; V: TRBV7-2; CDR3: CASSSIAGAEQYF; DNA: TGTGCCAGCAGCTCAATAGCGGGAGCCGAGCAGTACTTC
J: TRBJ2-1; D: TRBD2; size: .; V: TRBV27; CDR3: CASSPSGAYNEQFF; DNA: TGTGCCAGCAGTCCTAGCGGGGCATACAATGAGCAGTTCTTC
J: TRBJ2-4; D: .; size: .; V: TRBV30; CDR3: CAWGRIAKNIQYF; DNA: TGTGCCTGGGGTAGAATAGCCAAAAACATTCAGTACTTC
J: TRBJ1-2; D: .; size: .; V: TRBV7-2; CDR3: CASSPSWTVGPSYGYTF; DNA: TGTGCCAGCAGCCCCAGCTGGACCGTTGGCCCTTCCTATGGCTACACCTTC
J: TRBJ2-1; D: TRBD2; size: few; V: TRBV4-3; CDR3: CASSHPGTGGPSNEQFF; DNA: TGCGCCAGCAGCCACCCGGGGACGGGAGGGCCAAGCAATGAGCAGTTCTTC
J: TRBJ2-7; D: .; size: .; V: TRBV18; CDR3: CASSPGYEQYF; DNA: TGTGCCAGCTCACCCGGATACGAGCAGTACTTC
J: TRBJ2-5; D: TRBD2; size: .; V: TRBV30; CDR3: CAWSRLAGGPSEETQYF; DNA: TGTGCCTGGAGTCGACTAGCGGGAGGGCCATCCGAAGAGACCCAGTACTTC
J: TRBJ2-1; D: TRBD2; size: .; V: TRBV4-2; CDR3: CASSQDSVRLAGSNEQFF; DNA: TGTGCCAGCAGCCAAGATAGTGTACGGCTAGCGGGAAGTAATGAGCAGTTCTTC
J: TRBJ2-3; D: .; size: .; V: TRBV7-9; CDR3: CASSLEGNGLTDTQYF; DNA: TGTGCCAGCAGCTTAGAAGGCAACGGACTCACAGATACGCAGTATTTT
J: TRBJ2-2; D: TRBD2; size: .; V: TRBV5-1; CDR3: CASSFEGGPITGELFF; DNA: TGCGCCAGCAGCTTCGAGGGAGGGCCAATAACCGGGGAGCTGTTTTTT
J: TRBJ1-1; D: .; size: few; V: TRBV6-5; CDR3: CASRQGGTEAFF; DNA: TGTGCCAGCAGACAGGGTGGAACTGAAGCTTTCTTT
J: TRBJ2-1; D: TRBD1; size: .; V: TRBV2; CDR3: CASRTGAEQFF; DNA: TGTGCCAGCAGGACAGGGGCTGAGCAGTTCTTC